A selection of T cell receptor beta chains follows, all from one sample in a study of blood T cell repertoires in COVID-19. Method: immunoSEQ multiplex PCR; TCRdb's copy keeps in-frame clones and lacks some. The table records 20,000 to 30,000 clones, roughly four fifths of them present only once. The sample was peripheral blood. These receptors all stem from a woman between 70 and 85 years old with COVID-19, enrolled during active disease. Both conserved end residues are part of each CDR3. D genes are given only for firm matches. Part of the rows lack a size; the others show once, few, many or a class for expanded clones.

NA,once,TRBJ1-6,TRBV9,TGTGCCAGCAGCGTGACCCCCCAGGCTAATTCACCCCTCCACTTT,CASSVTPQANSPLHF
NA,few,TRBJ1-1,TRBV5-1,TGCGCCAGCAGCTTACGACAGATCACTGAAGCTTTCTTT,CASSLRQITEAFF
TRBD1,NA,TRBJ2-2,TRBV19,TGTGCCAGTAGTATAGGGAGGACAGGGGGGAACACCGGGGAGCTGTTTTTT,CASSIGRTGGNTGELFF
TRBD1,NA,TRBJ2-2,TRBV20-1,TGCAGTGCTAGTTCCAGGGGGCTGGACACCGGGGAGCTGTTTTTT,CSASSRGLDTGELFF
NA,NA,TRBJ2-5,TRBV5-6,TGTGCCAGCAGCTTGGTAGGAGGGGCGATGGAGACCCAGTACTTC,CASSLVGGAMETQYF
NA,once,TRBJ1-2,TRBV7-2,TGTGCCAGCAGCCCGTGGGGAGACAACTATGGCTACACCTTC,CASSPWGDNYGYTF
TRBD1,few,TRBJ1-1,TRBV2,TGTGCCAGCAGTCGGGACAGGGGGGGCACTGAAGCTTTCTTT,CASSRDRGGTEAFF
NA,NA,TRBJ1-1,TRBV19,TGTGCCAGTAGTAGTCGCACTGAAGCTTTCTTT,CASSSRTEAFF
TRBD1,NA,TRBJ1-2,TRBV5-5,TGTGCCAGCAGCTTGACAGGGGGTGGCTACACCTTC,CASSLTGGGYTF
NA,NA,TRBJ1-6,TRBV27,TGTGCCAGCAGTTTCGGAGCAGGGCTTTCACCCCTCCACTTT,CASSFGAGLSPLHF
NA,NA,TRBJ1-5,TRBV19,TGTGCCAGTAGGGCCTACAGGGATCGGCAGCCCCAGCATTTT,CASRAYRDRQPQHF
TRBD2,NA,TRBJ2-2,TRBV19,TGTGCCAGTAGTATGGGGGGACTACCGAACACCGGGGAGCTGTTTTTT,CASSMGGLPNTGELFF
TRBD1,NA,TRBJ1-1,TRBV6-2/TRBV6-3,TGTGCCAGCAGTTACTCGGTTCTCCTCACTGGGACAGTGGCTCGGGAAGCTTTCTTT,CASSYSVLLTGTVAREAFF
NA,NA,TRBJ1-1,TRBV19,TGTGCCAGTAGTATTGGGGGCAGCCGCAACACTGAAGCTTTCTTT,CASSIGGSRNTEAFF
TRBD1,once,TRBJ1-6,TRBV3-1/TRBV3-2,TGTGCCAGCAGCCACCGGGACAGGAATTCACCCCTCCACTTT,CASSHRDRNSPLHF
NA,NA,TRBJ2-3,TRBV5-1,TGCGCCAGCAGCTTCGGGGGATGGGATACGCAGTATTTT,CASSFGGWDTQYF
NA,NA,TRBJ1-1,TRBV3-1/TRBV3-2,TGTGCCAGCAGCCAGGCGGCCCTAGAGGCTTTCTTT,CASSQAALEAFF
NA,few,TRBJ2-1,TRBV2,TGTGCCAGCAGTGGACAGCCCCGGCCCAATGAGCAGTTCTTC,CASSGQPRPNEQFF
TRBD1,NA,TRBJ1-2,TRBV14,TGTGCCAGCAGTTTCGGGACAGACTATGGCTACACCTTC,CASSFGTDYGYTF
TRBD1,NA,TRBJ1-6,TRBV6-5,TGTGCCAGCAGGCGACAGGGGGCCTATAATTCACCCCTCCACTTT,CASRRQGAYNSPLHF
NA,NA,TRBJ1-3,TRBV5-1,TGCGCCAGCAGCGGAGGACAGGGAAACACCATATATTTT,CASSGGQGNTIYF
NA,few,TRBJ1-1,TRBV19,TGTGCCAGTAGAAACAGGGCTGAAGCTTTCTTT,CASRNRAEAFF
TRBD1,NA,TRBJ1-1,TRBV5-6,TGTGCCAGCAGTTCAGGGGGTCCTTTCGCGAACACTGAAGCTTTCTTT,CASSSGGPFANTEAFF
NA,NA,TRBJ2-5,TRBV5-1,TGCGCCAGCACAACAGGCCCCTTCAGCCAAGAGACCCAGTACTTC,CASTTGPFSQETQYF
NA,NA,TRBJ2-5,TRBV7-2,TGTGCCAGCAGCTTAGATGGCAGGCAAGAGACCCAGTACTTC,CASSLDGRQETQYF
NA,few,TRBJ1-1,TRBV9,TGTGCCAGCAGCGTAGGACATAGCACTGAAGCTTTCTTT,CASSVGHSTEAFF
NA,NA,TRBJ1-6,TRBV5-6,TGTGCCAGCAGCTCCGCTGACAGCTCCTATAATTCACCCCTCCACTTT,CASSSADSSYNSPLHF
TRBD1,NA,TRBJ1-1,TRBV2,TGTGCCAGCATGAAACTGACAGGGACGGGCACTGAAGCTTTCTTT,CASMKLTGTGTEAFF
TRBD1,NA,TRBJ1-5,TRBV19,TGTGCCAGTAGTATTCGGGGGACAGGGAACAATCAGCCCCAGCATTTT,CASSIRGTGNNQPQHF
TRBD1,few,TRBJ1-2,TRBV9,TGTGCCAGCAGCGGCGAAAACAGGGGGGTATATGGCTACACCTTC,CASSGENRGVYGYTF
NA,few,TRBJ2-5,TRBV6-2/TRBV6-3,TGTGCCAGCAGTTGGGGGGGCGGGCAAGAGACCCAGTACTTC,CASSWGGGQETQYF
NA,NA,TRBJ2-3,TRBV11-3,TGTGCCAGCAGCCTCAGCGACCCATCCATAACAGATACGCAGTATTTT,CASSLSDPSITDTQYF
NA,NA,TRBJ1-1,TRBV6-5,TGTGCCAGCAGCCGGTCGGGGACTCACACTGAAGCTTTCTTT,CASSRSGTHTEAFF
NA,NA,TRBJ1-6,TRBV5-1,TGCGCCAGCAGCTTGGCTCAGGGGAATTCACCCCTCCACTTT,CASSLAQGNSPLHF
TRBD1,NA,TRBJ1-2,TRBV3-1/TRBV3-2,TGTGCCAGCAGCCACCAACAGGGGGCCTATGGCTACACCTTC,CASSHQQGAYGYTF
TRBD2,NA,TRBJ2-1,TRBV28,TGTGCCAGCTTTCAGGGGGGACTAGCGGGAGGGCCGTTGAACAATGAGCAGTTCTTC,CASFQGGLAGGPLNNEQFF
NA,once,TRBJ1-1,TRBV6-5,TGTGCCAGCAGTTACTCATGGTCCCAGTTGAACACTGAAGCTTTCTTT,CASSYSWSQLNTEAFF
NA,NA,TRBJ2-6,TRBV9,TGTGCCAGCAGCTTACGGAGGAGGGGGGCCAACGTCCTGACTTTC,CASSLRRRGANVLTF
NA,NA,TRBJ2-1,TRBV2,TGTGCCAGCAGTGGGTTCATAGACAATGAGCAGTTCTTC,CASSGFIDNEQFF
NA,NA,TRBJ1-1,TRBV27,TGTGCCAGTCGGACAGTGATAATGAACACTGAAGCTTTCTTT,CASRTVIMNTEAFF
NA,NA,TRBJ1-1,TRBV6-5,TGTGCCAGCAGTAAGGGGTTTGGGACTGAAGCTTTCTTT,CASSKGFGTEAFF
TRBD2,NA,TRBJ2-1,TRBV24-1,TGTGCCACCAGTGACCCCAACCCGACTAGCGGGAGGAATGAGCAGTTCTTC,CATSDPNPTSGRNEQFF
TRBD1,NA,TRBJ1-2,TRBV4-2,TGTGCCAGCAGCCAAGACAGGGGGCTTAACTATGGCTACACCTTC,CASSQDRGLNYGYTF
TRBD1,NA,TRBJ2-3,TRBV12-5,TGTGCTAGTGGGTCTCAGGGGGTCTCCACAGATACGCAGTATTTT,CASGSQGVSTDTQYF
NA,NA,TRBJ1-1,TRBV6-5,TGTGCCAGCAGTTACAATCGGCAGGCGAACACTGAAGCTTTCTTT,CASSYNRQANTEAFF
NA,NA,TRBJ1-1,TRBV20-1,TGCAGTGCTAGCGACAGCACTGAAGCTTTCTTT,CSASDSTEAFF
TRBD1,NA,TRBJ2-7,TRBV19,TGTGCCAGTAGCCCTCAGACAGGGTTTAGGGGCTACGAGCAGTACTTC,CASSPQTGFRGYEQYF
TRBD2,NA,TRBJ2-3,TRBV3-1/TRBV3-2,TGTGCCAGCAGCCAACCTCCCAAGCGGGGGGGCACAGATACGCAGTATTTT,CASSQPPKRGGTDTQYF
TRBD1,NA,TRBJ1-4,TRBV7-9,TGTGCCAGCAGTCCAGACAGGGTGAATGAAAAACTGTTTTTT,CASSPDRVNEKLFF